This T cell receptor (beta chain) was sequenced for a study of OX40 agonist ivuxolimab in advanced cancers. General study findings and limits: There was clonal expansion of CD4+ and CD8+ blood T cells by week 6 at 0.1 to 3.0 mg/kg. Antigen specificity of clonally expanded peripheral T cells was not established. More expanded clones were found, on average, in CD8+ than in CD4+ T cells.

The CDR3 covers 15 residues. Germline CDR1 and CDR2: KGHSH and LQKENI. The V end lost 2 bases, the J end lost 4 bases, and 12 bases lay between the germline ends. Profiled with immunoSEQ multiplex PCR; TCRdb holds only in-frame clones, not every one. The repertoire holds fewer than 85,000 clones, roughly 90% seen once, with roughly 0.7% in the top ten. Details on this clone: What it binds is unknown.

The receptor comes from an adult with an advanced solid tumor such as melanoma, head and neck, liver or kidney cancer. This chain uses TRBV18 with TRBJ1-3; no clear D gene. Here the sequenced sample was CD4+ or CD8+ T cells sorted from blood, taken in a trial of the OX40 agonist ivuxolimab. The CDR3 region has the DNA TGTGCCAGCTCACCAGGTTTTGCGGGAGGAAACACCATATATTTT. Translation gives CASSPGFAGGNTIYF.